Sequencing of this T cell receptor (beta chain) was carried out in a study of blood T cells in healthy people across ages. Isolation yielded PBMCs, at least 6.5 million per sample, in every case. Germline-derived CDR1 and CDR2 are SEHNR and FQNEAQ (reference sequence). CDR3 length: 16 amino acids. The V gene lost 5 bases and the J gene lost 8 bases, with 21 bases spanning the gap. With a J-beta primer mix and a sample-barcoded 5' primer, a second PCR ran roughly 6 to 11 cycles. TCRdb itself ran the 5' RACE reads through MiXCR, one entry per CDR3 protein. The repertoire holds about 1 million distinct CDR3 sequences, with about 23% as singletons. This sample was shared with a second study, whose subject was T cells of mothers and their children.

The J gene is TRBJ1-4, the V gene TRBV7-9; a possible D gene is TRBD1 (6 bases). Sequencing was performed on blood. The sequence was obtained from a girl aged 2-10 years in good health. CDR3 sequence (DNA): TGTGCCAGCAGCGCACCATCACAGGGTTGGGAGGAAAAACTGTTTTTT. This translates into CASSAPSQGWEEKLFF.